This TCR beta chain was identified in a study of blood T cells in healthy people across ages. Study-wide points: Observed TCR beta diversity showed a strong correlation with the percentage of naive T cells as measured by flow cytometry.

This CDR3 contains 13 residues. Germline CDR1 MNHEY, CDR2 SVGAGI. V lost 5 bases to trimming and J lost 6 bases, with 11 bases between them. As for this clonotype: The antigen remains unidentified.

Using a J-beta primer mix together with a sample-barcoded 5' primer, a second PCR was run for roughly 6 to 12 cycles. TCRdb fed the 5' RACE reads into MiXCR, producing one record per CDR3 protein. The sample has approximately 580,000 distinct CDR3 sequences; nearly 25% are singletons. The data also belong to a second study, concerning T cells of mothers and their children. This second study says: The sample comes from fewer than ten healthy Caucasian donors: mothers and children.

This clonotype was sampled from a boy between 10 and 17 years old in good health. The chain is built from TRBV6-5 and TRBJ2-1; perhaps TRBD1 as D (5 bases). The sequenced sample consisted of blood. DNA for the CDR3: TGTGCCAGCAGTAGCAGGGTTGTCAATGAGCAGTTCTTC. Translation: CASSSRVVNEQFF.